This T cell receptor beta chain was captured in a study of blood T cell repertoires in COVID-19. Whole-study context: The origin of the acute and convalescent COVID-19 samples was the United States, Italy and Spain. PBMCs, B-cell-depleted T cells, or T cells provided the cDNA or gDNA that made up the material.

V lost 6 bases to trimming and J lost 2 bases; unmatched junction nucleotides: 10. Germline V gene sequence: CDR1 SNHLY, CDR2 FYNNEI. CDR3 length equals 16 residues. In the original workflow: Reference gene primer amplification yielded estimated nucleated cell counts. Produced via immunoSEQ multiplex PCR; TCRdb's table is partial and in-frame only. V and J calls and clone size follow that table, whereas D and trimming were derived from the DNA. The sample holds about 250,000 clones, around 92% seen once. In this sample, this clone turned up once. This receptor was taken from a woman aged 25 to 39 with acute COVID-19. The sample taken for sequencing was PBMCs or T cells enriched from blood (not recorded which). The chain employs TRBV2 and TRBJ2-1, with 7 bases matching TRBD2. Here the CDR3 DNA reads TGTGCCAGCAGGGAGACTAGCCGGCCCGCCTACAATGAGCAGTTCTTC. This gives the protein CASRETSRPAYNEQFF.